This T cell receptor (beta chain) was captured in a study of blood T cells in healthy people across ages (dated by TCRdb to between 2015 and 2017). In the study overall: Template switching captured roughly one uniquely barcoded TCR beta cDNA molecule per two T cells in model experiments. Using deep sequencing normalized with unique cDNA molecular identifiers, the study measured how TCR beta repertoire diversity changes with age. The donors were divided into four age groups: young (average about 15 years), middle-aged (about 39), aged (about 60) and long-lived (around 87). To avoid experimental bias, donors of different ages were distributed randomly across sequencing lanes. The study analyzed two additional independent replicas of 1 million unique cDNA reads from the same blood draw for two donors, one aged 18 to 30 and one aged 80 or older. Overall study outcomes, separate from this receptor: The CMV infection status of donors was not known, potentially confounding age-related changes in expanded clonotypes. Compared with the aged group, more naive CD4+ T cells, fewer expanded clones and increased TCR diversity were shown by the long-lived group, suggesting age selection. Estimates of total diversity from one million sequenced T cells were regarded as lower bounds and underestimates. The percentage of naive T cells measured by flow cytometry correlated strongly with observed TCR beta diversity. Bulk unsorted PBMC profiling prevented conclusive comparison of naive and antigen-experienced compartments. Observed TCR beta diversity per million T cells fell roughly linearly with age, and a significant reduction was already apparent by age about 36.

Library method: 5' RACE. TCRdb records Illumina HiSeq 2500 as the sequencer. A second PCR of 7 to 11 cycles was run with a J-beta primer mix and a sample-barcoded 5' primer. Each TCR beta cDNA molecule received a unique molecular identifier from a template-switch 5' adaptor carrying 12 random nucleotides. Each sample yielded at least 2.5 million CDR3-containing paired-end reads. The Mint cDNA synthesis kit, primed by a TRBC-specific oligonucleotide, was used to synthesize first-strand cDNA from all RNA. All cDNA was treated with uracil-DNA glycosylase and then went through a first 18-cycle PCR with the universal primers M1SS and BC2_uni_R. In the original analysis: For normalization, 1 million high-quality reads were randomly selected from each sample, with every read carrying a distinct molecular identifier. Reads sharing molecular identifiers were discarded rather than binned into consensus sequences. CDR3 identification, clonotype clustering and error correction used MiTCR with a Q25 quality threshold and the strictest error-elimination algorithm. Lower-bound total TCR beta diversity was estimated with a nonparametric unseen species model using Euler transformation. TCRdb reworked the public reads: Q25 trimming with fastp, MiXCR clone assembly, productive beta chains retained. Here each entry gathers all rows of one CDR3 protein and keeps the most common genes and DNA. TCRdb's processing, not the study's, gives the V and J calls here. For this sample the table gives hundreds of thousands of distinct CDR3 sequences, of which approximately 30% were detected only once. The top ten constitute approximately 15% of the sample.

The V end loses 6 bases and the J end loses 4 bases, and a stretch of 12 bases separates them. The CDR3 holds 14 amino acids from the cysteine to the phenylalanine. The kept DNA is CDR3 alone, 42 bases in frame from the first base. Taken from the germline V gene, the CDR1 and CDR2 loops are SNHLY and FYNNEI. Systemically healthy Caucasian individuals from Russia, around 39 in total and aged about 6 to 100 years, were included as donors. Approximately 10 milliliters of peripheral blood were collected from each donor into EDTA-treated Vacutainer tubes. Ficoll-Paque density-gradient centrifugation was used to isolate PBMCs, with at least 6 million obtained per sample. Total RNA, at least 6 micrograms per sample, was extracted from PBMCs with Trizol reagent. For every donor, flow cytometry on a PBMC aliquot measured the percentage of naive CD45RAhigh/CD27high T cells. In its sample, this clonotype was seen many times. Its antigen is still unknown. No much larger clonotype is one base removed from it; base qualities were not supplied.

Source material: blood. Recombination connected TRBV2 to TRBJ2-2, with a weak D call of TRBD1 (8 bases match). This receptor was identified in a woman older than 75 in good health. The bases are TGTGCCAGCAGGGACAGGGAGGGCACCGGGGAGCTGTTTTTT. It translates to CASRDREGTGELFF. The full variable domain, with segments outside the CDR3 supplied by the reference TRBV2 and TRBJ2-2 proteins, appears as EPEVTQTPSHQVTQMGQEVILRCVPISNHLYFYWYRQILGQKVEFLVSFYNNEISEKSEIFDDQFSVERPDGSNFTLKIRSTKLEDSAMYFCASRDREGTGELFFGEGSRLTVL.